This is a list of T cell receptor beta chains from one sample in a study of T cell changes during pregnancy in multiple sclerosis. Some clones are missing from TCRdb's copy, which holds only in-frame ones; the method was immunoSEQ multiplex PCR. The profile shows some 70,000 clones, 90% to 95% of them singletons. The source material was CD8+ T cells from peripheral blood mononuclear cells, sampled before pregnancy. The receptors come from a female donor with multiple sclerosis, enrolled in a pregnancy study. The CDR3 runs from the conserved cysteine through the conserved F or W. D genes are given only for firm matches. Where a row states a size, it is once, few, many or the class of an expanded clone; other rows omit it.

CDR3 protein	CDR3 DNA	J gene	clone size	D gene	CDR3 length	V gene
CASSLTDMGSEQYF	TGTGCCAGCAGCTTAACGGACATGGGATCCGAGCAGTACTTC	TRBJ2-7	.	.	14	TRBV7-8
CASSHDNYEQYF	TGTGCCAGCAGTCACGACAACTACGAGCAGTACTTC	TRBJ2-7	.	.	12	TRBV6-5
CASSTANRGPPYEQYF	TGTGCCAGCAGTACAGCGAACAGGGGTCCCCCCTACGAGCAGTACTTC	TRBJ2-7	.	TRBD1	16	TRBV11-2
CASSLGAGGLDEQFF	TGTGCCAGCAGCTTAGGGGCGGGGGGGCTAGATGAGCAGTTCTTC	TRBJ2-1	.	TRBD2	15	TRBV7-9
CASSASTPATEAFF	TGTGCCAGCAGTGCCTCGACACCGGCCACTGAAGCTTTCTTT	TRBJ1-1	once	.	14	TRBV9
CASSEWTSGFGEQYF	TGTGCCAGCAGCGAATGGACTAGCGGATTCGGAGAGCAGTACTTC	TRBJ2-7	.	TRBD2	15	TRBV11-2
CASSSTGGSYEQYF	TGTGCCAGCAGTAGTACAGGGGGCTCATACGAGCAGTACTTC	TRBJ2-7	.	TRBD1	14	TRBV25-1
CASSPIGGVTGELFF	TGTGCCAGCAGCCCAATTGGAGGGGTGACCGGGGAGCTGTTTTTT	TRBJ2-2	.	.	15	TRBV7-9
CASGLGSYEQYF	TGTGCTAGTGGTCTGGGGAGCTACGAGCAGTACTTC	TRBJ2-7	.	.	12	TRBV12-5
CASSGTGGSGANVLTF	TGTGCCAGCAGCGGGACAGGGGGCTCTGGGGCCAACGTCCTGACTTTC	TRBJ2-6	.	TRBD1	16	TRBV6-4
CASSELRGGRLIADTQYF	TGTGCCAGCAGTGAATTGCGGGGGGGCCGGTTGATCGCAGATACGCAGTATTTT	TRBJ2-3	.	TRBD2	18	TRBV6-1
CASSLSGGSDEQYF	TGTGCCAGCAGTTTATCGGGGGGGTCAGACGAGCAGTACTTC	TRBJ2-7	.	TRBD2	14	TRBV27
CASSTGYNEQFF	TGTGCCAGCTCAACAGGCTACAATGAGCAGTTCTTC	TRBJ2-1	.	.	12	TRBV18
CASSLGGRSSYNEQFF	TGTGCCAGCAGCTTAGGAGGCCGGAGCTCCTACAATGAGCAGTTCTTC	TRBJ2-1	.	.	16	TRBV13
CSAAEGTEAFF	TGCAGTGCTGCAGAGGGCACTGAAGCTTTCTTT	TRBJ1-1	.	.	11	TRBV20-1
CASSLARAGDSYEQYF	TGTGCCAGCAGCTTAGCGCGCGCGGGCGACTCCTACGAGCAGTACTTC	TRBJ2-7	.	.	16	TRBV7-6
CSVDGTSGGSTDTQYF	TGCAGCGTTGACGGGACTAGCGGGGGTAGCACAGATACGCAGTATTTT	TRBJ2-3	once	TRBD2	16	TRBV29-1
CASSHSSGTADEKLFF	TGCGCCAGCAGCCACTCTTCCGGGACAGCAGATGAAAAACTGTTTTTT	TRBJ1-4	.	TRBD1	16	TRBV4-1
CASSLEGLAAYYNEQFF	TGCGCCAGCAGCTTGGAGGGACTAGCGGCCTACTACAATGAGCAGTTCTTC	TRBJ2-1	.	TRBD2	17	TRBV5-1
CASSEPRRSDEQFF	TGTGCCAGCAGTGAACCCCGTCGTTCCGATGAGCAGTTCTTC	TRBJ2-1	.	.	14	TRBV2
CASSRPGAGEKLFF	TGCGCCAGCAGCCGCCCAGGGGCGGGTGAAAAACTGTTTTTT	TRBJ1-4	.	.	14	TRBV4-1
CAWSDGRGSNQPQHF	TGTGCCTGGTCAGATGGTAGGGGCTCGAATCAGCCCCAGCATTTT	TRBJ1-5	.	.	15	TRBV30
CASSDNPNEQFF	TGTGCCAGCAGTGACAATCCCAATGAGCAGTTCTTC	TRBJ2-1	.	.	12	TRBV9
CASSLGLSNYGYTF	TGTGCCAGCAGTTTAGGCCTTTCTAACTATGGCTACACCTTC	TRBJ1-2	.	.	14	TRBV27